These T cell receptor beta chains were read from a single sample in a study of blood T cell repertoires in COVID-19. Only in-frame clones appear in the TCRdb table, and some are missing; sequencing was by immunoSEQ multiplex PCR. This sample has some 47,000 clones, with 86% found just once. Sample: peripheral blood. The receptor set was obtained from a woman in her sixties with acute or convalescent COVID-19. The CDR3 runs from the conserved cysteine through the conserved F or W. The order of the fields is clone size, D gene, V gene, J gene, CDR3 DNA, CDR3 protein. A D gene is named only where the DNA matches it firmly. Some rows mark clone size as missing; the rest say once, few, many or name a class of expanded clone.

clone_size: .
d_call: TRBD1
v_call: TRBV11-2
j_call: TRBJ2-7
cdr3_nt: TGTGCCAGCAGCCCCGACAGGGTTTCCTCCTACGAGCAGTACTTC
cdr3_aa: CASSPDRVSSYEQYF

clone_size: .
d_call: TRBD1
v_call: TRBV6-5
j_call: TRBJ2-7
cdr3_nt: TGTGCCAGCAGTTCGACAGGGATCCCCTACGAGCAGTACTTC
cdr3_aa: CASSSTGIPYEQYF

clone_size: .
d_call: TRBD1
v_call: TRBV7-9
j_call: TRBJ2-3
cdr3_nt: TGTGCCAGCAGCGGACAGGGCAGCACAGATACGCAGTATTTT
cdr3_aa: CASSGQGSTDTQYF

clone_size: .
d_call: TRBD2
v_call: TRBV4-1
j_call: TRBJ2-7
cdr3_nt: TGCGCCAGCAGCCAGACCTTGGGACTAGCGGGAGGTCAGCTCTCCTACGAGCAGTACTTC
cdr3_aa: CASSQTLGLAGGQLSYEQYF

clone_size: .
d_call: TRBD1
v_call: TRBV5-5
j_call: TRBJ1-1
cdr3_nt: TGTGCCAGCAGCTTGGTGGGACAGGGAGTCACTGAAGCTTTCTTT
cdr3_aa: CASSLVGQGVTEAFF

clone_size: .
d_call: .
v_call: TRBV10-3
j_call: TRBJ1-2
cdr3_nt: TGTGCCACAAGGGACAACCTCAACTATGGCTACACCTTC
cdr3_aa: CATRDNLNYGYTF

clone_size: .
d_call: .
v_call: TRBV5-6
j_call: TRBJ2-7
cdr3_nt: TGTGCCAGCAGCTCAGACTACAGGGACTACGAGCAGTACTTC
cdr3_aa: CASSSDYRDYEQYF

clone_size: once
d_call: TRBD2
v_call: TRBV5-1
j_call: TRBJ2-1
cdr3_nt: TGCGCCAGCAGCTTGGATGGGTCGGGAGGGGGCAATGAGCAGTTCTTC
cdr3_aa: CASSLDGSGGGNEQFF

clone_size: .
d_call: TRBD1
v_call: TRBV7-9
j_call: TRBJ1-6
cdr3_nt: TGTGCCAGCAGCCAAGGACAGGGAAGGTCACCCCTCCACTTT
cdr3_aa: CASSQGQGRSPLHF

clone_size: .
d_call: .
v_call: TRBV9
j_call: TRBJ2-4
cdr3_nt: TGTGCCAGCAGCGTAGATCACGGGGGTGCCAAAAACATTCAGTACTTC
cdr3_aa: CASSVDHGGAKNIQYF

clone_size: .
d_call: TRBD1
v_call: TRBV2
j_call: TRBJ2-1
cdr3_nt: TGTGCCAGCGCTCGAGGCCCACAGGGGTTATCCTACAATGAGCAGTTCTTC
cdr3_aa: CASARGPQGLSYNEQFF

clone_size: .
d_call: .
v_call: TRBV9
j_call: TRBJ2-1
cdr3_nt: TGTGCCAGCAGCGTAGGAAATTCGGGGAGAGTAAACAATGAGCAGTTCTTC
cdr3_aa: CASSVGNSGRVNNEQFF

clone_size: .
d_call: TRBD1
v_call: TRBV5-5
j_call: TRBJ1-5
cdr3_nt: TGTGCCAGCAGCTTGGATAACAGGGGGCTTAGCAATCAGCCCCAGCATTTT
cdr3_aa: CASSLDNRGLSNQPQHF

clone_size: few
d_call: .
v_call: TRBV5-1
j_call: TRBJ1-1
cdr3_nt: TGCGCCAGCAGCTTGGGACAGTCCATGAACACTGAAGCTTTCTTT
cdr3_aa: CASSLGQSMNTEAFF

clone_size: .
d_call: .
v_call: TRBV25-1
j_call: TRBJ1-4
cdr3_nt: TGTGCCAGCAGTGAGTACCGGACAGTCTCTGGGGAAAAACTGTTTTTT
cdr3_aa: CASSEYRTVSGEKLFF

clone_size: .
d_call: .
v_call: TRBV9
j_call: TRBJ1-1
cdr3_nt: TGTGCCAGCAGCCTTAGGGGAAGGGAGGGCCCGAACACTGAAGCTTTCTTT
cdr3_aa: CASSLRGREGPNTEAFF

clone_size: .
d_call: TRBD2
v_call: TRBV24-1
j_call: TRBJ2-1
cdr3_nt: TGTGCCACCAGTGATTTCGGGGGGTCACACTACAATGAGCAGTTCTTC
cdr3_aa: CATSDFGGSHYNEQFF

clone_size: .
d_call: .
v_call: TRBV7-2
j_call: TRBJ1-1
cdr3_nt: TGTGCCAGCAGCTTGAACAGGGTAGTGAGCACTGAAGCTTTCTTT
cdr3_aa: CASSLNRVVSTEAFF

clone_size: .
d_call: .
v_call: TRBV10-1
j_call: TRBJ2-3
cdr3_nt: TGCGCCAGCAGTGTTGCCGGGACAAACCCTAGCACAGATACGCAGTATTTT
cdr3_aa: CASSVAGTNPSTDTQYF

clone_size: .
d_call: .
v_call: TRBV6-5
j_call: TRBJ2-7
cdr3_nt: TGTGCCAGCAGTTCCTGGACTTACGAGCAGTACTTC
cdr3_aa: CASSSWTYEQYF

clone_size: .
d_call: TRBD2
v_call: TRBV5-1
j_call: TRBJ2-1
cdr3_nt: TGCGCCACCCGTAGCGGGGACCGTTCCTACAATGAGCAGTTCTTC
cdr3_aa: CATRSGDRSYNEQFF

clone_size: .
d_call: TRBD1
v_call: TRBV6-5
j_call: TRBJ1-3
cdr3_nt: TGTGCCAGCACCCGAGGGACAGGGGGCCGAAACACCATATATTTT
cdr3_aa: CASTRGTGGRNTIYF

clone_size: .
d_call: .
v_call: TRBV4-1
j_call: TRBJ1-3
cdr3_nt: TGCGCCAGCAGCCAAGCCCAGTTAGACTTCTCTGGAAACACCATATATTTT
cdr3_aa: CASSQAQLDFSGNTIYF

clone_size: .
d_call: TRBD1
v_call: TRBV7-9
j_call: TRBJ1-2
cdr3_nt: TGTGCCAGCAGCTTAGAGGGACAGGGGGATGGCTACACCTTC
cdr3_aa: CASSLEGQGDGYTF

clone_size: .
d_call: TRBD1
v_call: TRBV12-3/TRBV12-4
j_call: TRBJ1-1
cdr3_nt: TGTGCCAGCAGTCCCGACAGGGCGGCTGAAGCTTTCTTT
cdr3_aa: CASSPDRAAEAFF

clone_size: few
d_call: TRBD1
v_call: TRBV30
j_call: TRBJ1-3
cdr3_nt: TGTGCCTGGAGTGTATATGGGGGACAGGGAGAGGCCACCATATATTTT
cdr3_aa: CAWSVYGGQGEATIYF

clone_size: .
d_call: .
v_call: TRBV29-1
j_call: TRBJ1-1
cdr3_nt: TGCAGCGTAAGCCGGGACACCACTGAAGCTTTCTTT
cdr3_aa: CSVSRDTTEAFF

clone_size: .
d_call: .
v_call: TRBV19
j_call: TRBJ2-5
cdr3_nt: TGTGCCAGTAGTATAGTTCCAGGGCAAGAGACCCAGTACTTC
cdr3_aa: CASSIVPGQETQYF

clone_size: .
d_call: .
v_call: TRBV9
j_call: TRBJ2-1
cdr3_nt: TGTGCCAGCAGCGCCCCACTAGGATCCAATGAGCAGTTCTTC
cdr3_aa: CASSAPLGSNEQFF

clone_size: .
d_call: .
v_call: TRBV20-1
j_call: TRBJ1-1
cdr3_nt: TGCAGTGCTAGTCAGGGGTTCTCGGCTTTCTTT
cdr3_aa: CSASQGFSAFF

clone_size: .
d_call: .
v_call: TRBV19
j_call: TRBJ2-7
cdr3_nt: TGTGCCAGTAGTATAGCCCTAATGGGGCCCAACTCCTACGAGCAGTACTTC
cdr3_aa: CASSIALMGPNSYEQYF

clone_size: once
d_call: TRBD1
v_call: TRBV7-9
j_call: TRBJ2-1
cdr3_nt: TGTGCCAGCAGAAAACAGGGGATGTACAATGAGCAGTTCTTC
cdr3_aa: CASRKQGMYNEQFF

clone_size: .
d_call: .
v_call: TRBV5-4
j_call: TRBJ1-2
cdr3_nt: TGTGCCAGCAGCTCGGGGGTGAGCTATGGCTACACCTTC
cdr3_aa: CASSSGVSYGYTF

clone_size: .
d_call: TRBD1
v_call: TRBV5-1
j_call: TRBJ2-5
cdr3_nt: TGCGCCAGCAGCGTGGGACAGGGACAAGAGACCCAGTACTTC
cdr3_aa: CASSVGQGQETQYF

clone_size: .
d_call: .
v_call: TRBV28
j_call: TRBJ2-5
cdr3_nt: TGTGCCAGCACTCAATTCAGGGGAAAAGAGACCCAGTACTTC
cdr3_aa: CASTQFRGKETQYF

clone_size: .
d_call: TRBD1
v_call: TRBV9
j_call: TRBJ2-2
cdr3_nt: TGTGCCAGCAGCGTAGGAAGGGGGGAACAGGGGGACACCGGGGAGCTGTTTTTT
cdr3_aa: CASSVGRGEQGDTGELFF

clone_size: .
d_call: TRBD1
v_call: TRBV7-9
j_call: TRBJ1-4
cdr3_nt: TGTGCCAGCAGCTCGACAGGGTTAGGTAATGAAAAACTGTTTTTT
cdr3_aa: CASSSTGLGNEKLFF

clone_size: once
d_call: .
v_call: TRBV9
j_call: TRBJ1-2
cdr3_nt: TGTGCCAGCAGCGTAAGTATGAGAGAGGAAGGCTACACCTTC
cdr3_aa: CASSVSMREEGYTF

clone_size: .
d_call: .
v_call: TRBV11-2
j_call: TRBJ1-2
cdr3_nt: TGTGCCAGCAGCTCAGGAGGGTACTATGGCTACACCTTC
cdr3_aa: CASSSGGYYGYTF

clone_size: .
d_call: TRBD2
v_call: TRBV6-5
j_call: TRBJ2-1
cdr3_nt: TGTGCCAGCAGTTACTCACAAGCGGGAGGCTACAATGAGCAGTTCTTC
cdr3_aa: CASSYSQAGGYNEQFF

clone_size: once
d_call: .
v_call: TRBV18
j_call: TRBJ1-5
cdr3_nt: TGTGCCAGCTCTCGAACGCCCGCGGACAGTAGCAATCAGCCCCAGCATTTT
cdr3_aa: CASSRTPADSSNQPQHF

clone_size: .
d_call: TRBD2
v_call: TRBV7-8
j_call: TRBJ2-1
cdr3_nt: TGTGCCAGCAGCTTAGCTAGCGGGAGATCCTCCTACAATGAGCAGTTCTTC
cdr3_aa: CASSLASGRSSYNEQFF